This record covers a single T cell receptor beta chain. This clonotype was counted at least ten times. What antigen it recognizes has not been identified. No base qualities exist here, and no much larger clone lies one base off it. The source of the sample is a study of T-cell reconstitution after alpha-beta-depleted transplantation in children (dated by TCRdb to about 2016). With respect to the entire study: Using TCR repertoire profiling, the study followed T-cell immune reconstitution in a quantitative way in children after TCRalphabeta/CD19-depleted allogeneic hematopoietic cell transplantation.

To prepare the library, PCR was applied. The data were produced on an Illumina HiSeq 2500. TCR library preparation used molecular barcoding, with unique molecular identifiers applied to normalize quantification of the TCRbeta repertoire. Starting from the raw public reads, TCRdb applied fastp trimming at Q25, assembled clones with MiXCR and retained in-frame beta chains. Rows are combined by CDR3 protein, so each entry shows the most common genes and DNA. Recorded for this sample are about 420,000 distinct CDR3 sequences; about 17% of them occurred a single time. The top ten clonotypes cover approximately 28% of the sample. Cut back by 6 bases and 0 bases, the V and J ends lie 10 bases apart. The CDR3 numbers 14 residues from cysteine through phenylalanine. Only the CDR3 DNA is retained, 42 bases long and in frame from the first base. The treatment or condition label on this specimen signifies: allogeneic hematopoietic cell transplantation with graft depleted of TCRalphabeta T cells and CD19 B cells. TCRalphabeta/CD19-depleted allogeneic hematopoietic cell grafts were given to the transplant recipients, all of whom were children.

The investigation overall reported the following: Hyperexpanded clone frequencies declined over subsequent months; after one year, T-cell counts and TCRbeta diversity were mostly attributed to newly produced T cells. In some patients, the high TCRbeta diversity seen at day 60 was put down to recipient T cells and intrathymic progenitors that had survived conditioning. Apparently early alphabetaT-cell count recovery about two months after transplant reportedly relied on only several hundred rapidly expanded clones derived from non-depleted graft cells.

The starting material was PBMCs, mostly from graft donor cells, obtained 360 days after TCRalphabeta/CD19-depleted stem cell transplant. The V and J genes are TRBV12-3 or TRBV12-4 and TRBJ2-3; no D segment can be confidently identified. The source of this sequence is a boy under two years old who had a stem cell transplant for Wiskott-Aldrich syndrome, so the T cells may come from the graft donor. The CDR3 reads CASSLVQSTDTQYF. The sequenced DNA: TGTGCCAGCAGCCTCGTCCAAAGCACAGATACGCAGTATTTT.